The text below deals with one T cell receptor beta chain. This record belongs to a study of technical replicates of blood from several donors. Trimming left V 4 bases short and J 3 bases short, with 18 bases between. The CDR3 extends over 15 amino acids. Germline V gives CDR1 GTSNPN, CDR2 SVGIG (reference sequence). The protocol was immunoSEQ multiplex PCR, while the TCRdb copy is restricted to in-frame clones and leaves out a portion. The table lists around 70,000 clones, just under 97% of them singletons. This clonotype originated in a human donor in good health. Sample: T cells isolated from PBMCs. The chain couples TRBV30 to TRBJ1-2; D unresolved. In DNA form, the CDR3 reads TGTGCCTGGACCTCCATTAGCGGCGGGGACTATGGCTACACCTTC. Its translation: CAWTSISGGDYGYTF. The full variable domain, completed using reference TRBV30 and TRBJ1-2, is SQTIHQWPATLVQPVGSPLSLECTVEGTSNPNLYWYRQAAGRGLQLLFYSVGIGQISSEVPQNLSASRPQDRQFILSSKKLLLSDSGFYLCAWTSISGGDYGYTFGSGTRLTVV.